The T cell receptor beta chain described here comes from a study of T cell clones after liver transplantation. The study's findings and limits: Donor-reactive sequences fell more than third party-reactive ones, suggesting partial deletion.

The CDR3 sequence is 18 residues long. V was shortened by 4 bases and J by 0 bases, with 22 bases between the two germline ends. The germline V gene encodes CDR1 SGDLS and CDR2 YYNGEE. Assay used: immunoSEQ multiplex PCR; TCRdb lists only in-frame clones, some missing. This table holds about 70,000 clones, roughly 80% found once. A word on this clone: Its antigen is still unknown.

The input for sequencing was CD4+ T cells from blood, taken 12 months after liver transplant. The chain is built from TRBV9 and TRBJ1-1; D is perhaps TRBD1 (6 bases). The clonotype originates from a human patient who received a liver transplant. The graft donor may account for some of the T cells. CDR3 sequence (DNA): TGTGCCAGCAGCCTTGGGGGGGGCGCCGGGCCCGTGAACACTGAAGCTTTCTTT. This encodes CASSLGGGAGPVNTEAFF.